The clone carrying this TCR beta chain was detected only a few times. CDR3 length: 16 amino acids. Per the germline V gene, CDR1 is LNHDA and CDR2 is SQIVND (reference sequence). V was shortened by 4 bases and J by 1 base, with 14 bases between the two germline ends. The data belong to a study of T-cell reconstitution after alpha-beta-depleted transplantation in children. The library targeted TCRbeta and was prepared with unique molecular identifiers. TCRdb processed the PCR reads anew with MiXCR; each CDR3 protein has one entry. The sample has 190,000 or so distinct CDR3 sequences; about 6.4% are singletons.

The TCR originated in a human donor who donated a stem cell graft to a child with Wiskott-Aldrich syndrome. This rearrangement joins TRBV19 to TRBJ2-1, with D possibly matching TRBD1 (5 bases). Here the sequenced sample was PBMCs from the stem cell graft donor, taken from the stem cell graft. The CDR3 loop reads CASSKHPTASYNEQFF. The CDR3 DNA is TGTGCCAGTAGTAAGCATCCGACAGCATCCTACAATGAGCAGTTCTTC.